The entry below gives a single T cell receptor (beta chain) sequence along with its context. Its antigen is not known. The data stem from a study of cytomegalovirus exposure and HLA in healthy donors. Overall study findings and caveats: In terms of immune exposure information, only CMV serostatus was available. The classifier was said to identify cytomegalovirus status with high specificity and sensitivity. Specificity for CMV antigens was confirmed in vitro for three of the CMV-associated chains.

It was with 60 Vbeta and 13 Jbeta primers that the PCR ran. Original handling: In a later analysis, approximately 80 million unique TCR beta chains included roughly 11 million shared by two or more donors. TCRdb keeps only in-frame clones here, not all; method: immunoSEQ multiplex PCR. For V, J and clone size, that table is used; D and trimming come from the DNA. Here the sample spans 150,000 to 200,000 clones, approximately 79% being singletons. V lost 8 bases, J lost 0 bases, and 6 bases stayed unmatched. The CDR3 runs 13 residues. Germline-derived CDR1 and CDR2 are GTSNPN and SVGIG (reference sequence).

The chain combines TRBV30 with TRBJ1-1, with 7 bases lining up with TRBD1. The sequence was collected from a woman aged 45-60 years in good health and CMV-seropositive. Sequencing used PBMCs. The CDR3 loop reads CAAQGHLNTEAFF. The CDR3 nucleotides read TGTGCCGCACAGGGGCACTTGAACACTGAAGCTTTCTTT. Looking up the rest from reference TRBV30 and TRBJ1-1 gives the full variable domain: SQTIHQWPATLVQPVGSPLSLECTVEGTSNPNLYWYRQAAGRGLQLLFYSVGIGQISSEVPQNLSASRPQDRQFILSSKKLLLSDSGFYLCAAQGHLNTEAFFGQGTRLTVV.